These 16 T cell receptor beta chains share one sample of origin, sequenced in a study of beta chain features in type 1 diabetes. All of the isolated RNA was reverse transcribed, so expressed TCRB transcripts were sequenced. Profiled with immunoSEQ multiplex PCR; TCRdb holds only in-frame clones, not every one. The table includes some 300,000 clones, around 7.8% detected once. Source material: central memory CD4+ T cells from blood. The receptors here all came from a woman under 30 in good health.

Points on this clone: A read error may explain this, as a much larger clone is one base away. The same CDR3 also results from other DNA sequences found in this sample. The chain employs TRBV7-2 and TRBJ2-1; 7 bases line up with TRBD2. Trimming cost V 5 bases and J 10 bases; bases outside gene matches: 11. Germline-derived CDR1 and CDR2 are SGHTA and FQGNSA. CDR3 length: 14 amino acids. The CDR3 region is CASSPGSGTGEQFF. CDR3 in DNA: TGTGCCAGCAGCCCCGGGAGCGGGACGGGGGAGCAGTTCTTC. Full variable domain (missing parts from reference TRBV7-2 and TRBJ2-1): GAGVSQSPSNKVTEKGKDVELRCDPISGHTALYWYRQSLGQGLEFLIYFQGNSAPDKSGLPSDRFSAERTGGSVSTLTIQRTQQEDSAVYLCASSPGSGTGEQFFGPGTRLTVL.

This clone was detected only a few times. The genes are TRBV29-1 and TRBJ2-7; the D gene is possibly TRBD1 (5 bases). The ends were cut back, 6 bases at V and 6 bases at J, with 15 bases in the middle. The length of the CDR3 is 12 residues. Germline CDR1 and CDR2: SQVTM and ANQGSEA. The CDR3 protein is CSVAHSRGEQYF. The CDR3 DNA sequence: TGCAGCGTCGCTCACAGTAGGGGCGAGCAGTACTTC.

This clone was recorded a few times. The chain is built from TRBV5-1 and TRBJ2-7; 9 positions agree with TRBD1. The germline CDR1 and CDR2 sequences are SGHRS and YFSETQ. The CDR3 consists of 14 residues. The J segment lost 6 bases and the V segment lost 4 bases, leaving 8 bases of the junction unmatched. DNA of the CDR3: TGCGCCAGCAGCCCCTATAGGACAGGGGCCGAGCAGTACTTC. It is translated as CASSPYRTGAEQYF. Full variable domain (rest looked up from reference TRBV5-1 and TRBJ2-7): KAGVTQTPRYLIKTRGQQVTLSCSPISGHRSVSWYQQTPGQGLQFLFEYFSETQRNKGNFPGRFSGRQFSNSRSEMNVSTLELGDSALYLCASSPYRTGAEQYFGPGTRLTVT.

The table lists this clone with a few counts. This chain links TRBV7-8 with TRBJ1-2; the match to TRBD1 covers 9 bases. The V segment lost 4 bases and the J segment 2 bases; nucleotides outside the gene matches: 8. Germline loops: CDR1 SGHVS, CDR2 FQNEAQ. The CDR3 has 16 amino acids. DNA of the CDR3: TGTGCCAGCAGCTCCAACAGGGGGCAAAGGAACTATGGCTACACCTTC. It encodes CASSSNRGQRNYGYTF.

This clone was picked up a small number of times. This rearrangement joins TRBV5-6 to TRBJ2-1; D not certain. Between the trimmed V and J ends, which lost 4 bases and 7 bases, there was a span of 12 bases. Germline V gene sequence: CDR1 SGHDT, CDR2 YYEEEE. The CDR3 is 13 residues long. As DNA, the CDR3 is TGTGCCAGCAGCCCCCTCCGAATAAATGAGCAGTTCTTC. Translated: CASSPLRINEQFF.

The V gene is TRBV27, the J gene TRBJ2-1; D not certain. CDR1 is MNHEY and CDR2 is SMNVEV in the germline V gene (reference sequence). V was shortened by 2 bases and J by 0 bases, with 8 bases between the two germline ends. CDR3 size: 15 residues. Here the CDR3 DNA reads TGTGCCAGCAGTTTAATGTCGAGCTCCTACAATGAGCAGTTCTTC. Its translation: CASSLMSSSYNEQFF.

In its sample, this clone was seen a few times. The genes are TRBV27 and TRBJ2-7; 14 bases agree with TRBD2. The CDR3 has 17 amino acids. Per the germline V gene, CDR1 is MNHEY and CDR2 is SMNVEV (reference sequence). V shed 6 bases, J shed 5 bases, and the junction held 12 bases outside the gene matches. The CDR3 sequence is CASRRRGTSGSGNEQYF. CDR3 DNA: TGTGCCAGCAGGAGGCGGGGGACTAGCGGGAGCGGGAACGAGCAGTACTTC.

This clone was seen a few times. The CDR3 loop reads CASSQIDRPNTEAFF. The CDR3 bases are TGCGCCAGCAGCCAAATCGACAGGCCGAACACTGAAGCTTTCTTT. This chain joins TRBV4-3 and TRBJ1-1; perhaps TRBD1 as D (6 bases). This CDR3 contains 15 residues. V shed 2 bases and J shed 1 base, with 11 bases lying between them. Germline V gene sequence: CDR1 LGHNA, CDR2 YSLEER.

The table lists this clone with a few counts. The chain has TRBV7-2 and TRBJ1-2, with no clear D. CDR3 length: 11 amino acids. V was trimmed by 0 bases and J by 8 bases, leaving 4 bases between them. Germline V gives CDR1 SGHTA, CDR2 FQGNSA. CDR3 bases: TGTGCCAGCAGCTTAGCCAGAGGCTACACCTTC. Its protein is CASSLARGYTF.

V usage is TRBV2 and J usage is TRBJ2-1, with 7 bases identical to TRBD2. Germline loops: CDR1 SNHLY, CDR2 FYNNEI. This CDR3 comprises 14 residues. Trimming removed 6 bases from V and 6 bases from J; junction bases left unmatched: 8. The CDR3 region has the DNA TGTGCCAGCAGCTTCTCGAGGACTAGCAATGAGCAGTTCTTC. Translation: CASSFSRTSNEQFF.

This clone was counted a few times. Other DNA sequences in the sample encode the same CDR3. The chain recombines TRBV7-2 with TRBJ2-5, with no clear D. Germline CDR1 is SGHTA and CDR2 is FQGNSA. V lost 3 bases and J 4 bases, leaving 12 bases between the germline ends. The CDR3 contains 14 residues. In nucleotides, the CDR3 is TGTGCCAGCAGCTTTGGTGGGTTGGGAGAGACCCAGTACTTC. Protein sequence: CASSFGGLGETQYF.

Only a few counts were recorded for this clone. The V gene is TRBV6-1, the J gene TRBJ1-6; no firm D call. The CDR3 runs to 13 residues. The germline V and J ends were trimmed by 1 base and 10 bases, with 8 bases remaining between them. Germline loops: CDR1 MNHNS, CDR2 SASEGT. CDR3 nucleotide sequence: TGTGCCAGCAGTGAAGGTATACGGTCACCCCTCCACTTT. It encodes CASSEGIRSPLHF.

This clone was observed a handful of times. The rearrangement links TRBV7-2 to TRBJ2-3; D is undetermined. V was clipped by 3 bases and J by 6 bases, with 10 bases between them. In germline, CDR1 is SGHTA, CDR2 FQGNSA. This CDR3 contains 13 residues. The CDR3 sequence: CASSFKYLDTQYF. Written as DNA, the CDR3 is TGTGCCAGCAGCTTTAAATATTTGGATACGCAGTATTTT.

This clone was observed a few times. This chain links TRBV27 with TRBJ2-7; D unclear. Germline V CDR1 and CDR2: MNHEY, SMNVEV (reference sequence). The CDR3 runs to 15 residues. The V and J ends lost 6 bases and 0 bases respectively, with 15 bases between them. The chain's CDR3 is CASSPKGHSSYEQYF. The CDR3 DNA sequence: TGTGCCAGCAGCCCCAAGGGTCACAGCTCCTACGAGCAGTACTTC.

This sequence joins TRBV4-1 and TRBJ1-4; D gene ambiguous. The CDR3 covers 15 residues. V shed 2 bases and J shed 0 bases, with 7 bases lying between them. The V gene's germline CDR1 is MGHRA and CDR2 YSYEKL. The CDR3 DNA follows: TGCGCCAGCAGCCAAACCCCCACAACTAATGAAAAACTGTTTTTT. Protein sequence: CASSQTPTTNEKLFF.

Only a few counts were recorded for this clone. The chain joins TRBV2 to TRBJ2-5; 8 bases line up with TRBD1. CDR3 length: 16 residues. CDR1 is SNHLY and CDR2 is FYNNEI in the germline V gene. Trimming took 5 bases from V and 2 from J; bases not matched to a gene: 10. CDR3 residues: CASSPLRTGRQETQYF. CDR3 nucleotides: TGTGCCAGCAGTCCACTCCGGACAGGGAGGCAAGAGACCCAGTACTTC.